The 18 T cell receptor beta chains below all came from one sample that was sequenced in a study of blood T cell repertoires in COVID-19. Method: immunoSEQ multiplex PCR; TCRdb's copy keeps in-frame clones and lacks some. The repertoire holds nearly 300,000 clones, with around 89% as singletons. The sample was peripheral blood. These receptors were obtained from a woman in her thirties who had recovered from COVID-19.

The genes are TRBV2 and TRBJ1-1, with 9 bases matching TRBD1. This CDR3 is 15 amino acids long. The ends lost 6 bases at V and 4 bases at J; junction bases unmatched: 9. Germline V gene sequence: CDR1 SNHLY, CDR2 FYNNEI. CDR3 bases: TGTGCCAGCAGCGACAGGGGGGGATTGTTCACTGAAGCTTTCTTT. Its translation is CASSDRGGLFTEAFF.

This clone is a singleton in its sample. The rearrangement joins TRBV12-3 or TRBV12-4 to TRBJ2-1; TRBD2 agrees at 7 bases. This CDR3 region has 12 residues. V lost 3 bases to trimming and J lost 7 bases; unmatched junction nucleotides: 0. The CDR3 region has the DNA TGTGCCAGCAGTTTGGGGGGGAATGAGCAGTTCTTC. Translated: CASSLGGNEQFF.

V is TRBV7-9 and J is TRBJ2-7; 10 nucleotides match TRBD2. Germline V lookup: CDR1 SEHNR, CDR2 FQNEAQ (reference sequence). The CDR3 spans 19 residues. With V trimmed by 5 bases and J by 7 bases, 23 bases remained unmatched. The CDR3 nucleotides read TGTGCCAGCAGCCCAGTAACAGGGGGTTTCCTAGCGGGGGCTCGGGAGCAGTACTTC. Translation: CASSPVTGGFLAGAREQYF.

As concerns this clone: Other DNA sequences from this sample encode an identical CDR3 as well. CDR3 sequence: CASSPGQTYEQYF. CDR3 coding DNA: TGTGCCAGTAGTCCGGGACAGACCTACGAGCAGTACTTC. This chain connects TRBV19 to TRBJ2-7; 7 bases match TRBD1. The CDR3 sequence is 13 residues long. Germline V gives CDR1 LNHDA, CDR2 SQIVND (reference sequence). The ends lost 5 bases at V and 2 bases at J; junction bases unmatched: 3.

In DNA form, the CDR3 reads TGTGCCAGCAGGCAGGGGGCTCACACCGGGGAGCTGTTTTTT. Translated: CASRQGAHTGELFF. J is TRBJ2-2 and V is TRBV6-5, with 8 bases matching TRBD1. This CDR3 comprises 14 residues. Germline values: CDR1 MNHEY, CDR2 SVGAGI. V lost 6 bases, J lost 3 bases, and 3 bases stayed unmatched.

The chain carries TRBV20-1 and TRBJ1-1; the D is unclear. The germline V gene encodes CDR1 DFQATT and CDR2 SNEGSKA (reference sequence). V was clipped by 4 bases and J by 1 base, with 13 bases between them. The CDR3 is 14 residues long. The CDR3 sequence is CSANEDTANTEAFF. CDR3 DNA sequence: TGCAGTGCTAATGAAGACACAGCGAACACTGAAGCTTTCTTT.

The V gene is TRBV29-1, the J gene TRBJ2-2; weak D call: TRBD1 (6 bases). Germline values: CDR1 SQVTM, CDR2 ANQGSEA. CDR3 length equals 13 residues. V lost 3 bases and J lost 5, with 10 bases in between. In DNA, the CDR3 is TGCAGCGTTGACAGGGGAAAAACCGGGGAGCTGTTTTTT. Translating it yields CSVDRGKTGELFF.

This chain links TRBV7-2 with TRBJ2-2; 7 nucleotides agree with TRBD2. The CDR3 has 17 amino acids. Germline trimming cut 5 bases from V and 4 bases from J; bases unmatched to any gene: 13. From germline, CDR1 is SGHTA and CDR2 FQGNSA. The CDR3 here is CASSTRAGRAVTGELFF. Here the CDR3 DNA reads TGTGCCAGCAGCACCCGCGCGGGGAGGGCGGTCACCGGGGAGCTGTTTTTT.

The chain couples TRBV28 to TRBJ2-7; TRBD1 matches 7 bases. V lost 7 bases, J lost 1 base, and 10 bases stayed unmatched. The germline CDR1 and CDR2 sequences are MDHEN and SYDVKM. The length of the CDR3 is 15 residues. CDR3 DNA sequence: TGTGCCAGCAAACTTCCGACAGGGCTTTCCTACGAGCAGTACTTC. Its protein product is CASKLPTGLSYEQYF.

The V and J genes are TRBV4-2 and TRBJ1-4; maybe TRBD1 (5 bases). CDR1 and CDR2 (germline): LGHNA, YNFKEQ. CDR3 length: 12 amino acids. V gave up 6 bases and J gave up 10 bases, with 12 bases separating them. The DNA of the CDR3 is TGTGCCAGCAGGACAGATTATGGAAAACTGTTTTTT. Its translation is CASRTDYGKLFF.

There are a few counts of this clone. The V call is TRBV6-5, the J call TRBJ2-2, with 7 positions matching TRBD1. V shed 6 bases, J shed 1 base, and the junction held 5 bases outside the gene matches. There are 15 residues in the CDR3. CDR1 MNHEY and CDR2 SVGAGI come from the germline V gene. This chain's CDR3 is CASRQGQVNTGELFF. Here the CDR3 DNA reads TGTGCCAGCAGACAAGGACAGGTGAACACCGGGGAGCTGTTTTTT.

J is TRBJ2-3 and V is TRBV7-6; 12 nucleotides align to TRBD2. V dropped 1 base and J dropped 0; count of bases not matched to a gene: 5. This CDR3 contains 18 residues. Germline V lookup: CDR1 SGHVS, CDR2 FNYEAQ. DNA of the CDR3: TGTGCCAGCAGCTTAGGAGCTAGCGGGGGGGCTAGCACAGATACGCAGTATTTT. This encodes CASSLGASGGASTDTQYF.

J is TRBJ2-1 and V is TRBV19, with D uncertain. This CDR3 is built from 15 residues. With 1 base removed from V and 0 bases from J, the gap between germline ends came to 7 bases. Germline CDR1 and CDR2: LNHDA and SQIVND (reference sequence). The DNA of the CDR3 is TGTGCCAGTAGTATAGCACCTAGCTCCTACAATGAGCAGTTCTTC. Amino acid sequence: CASSIAPSSYNEQFF.

The chain joins TRBV28 to TRBJ2-7; 12 bases agree with TRBD1. Germline V gives CDR1 MDHEN, CDR2 SYDVKM. V was clipped by 8 bases and J by 3 bases; unmatched bases: 2. The CDR3 is made up of 13 amino acids. The CDR3 DNA reads as TGTGCCAGCGGGACAGGGGGCTTCTACGAGCAGTACTTC. This sequence encodes CASGTGGFYEQYF.

The rearrangement joins TRBV7-2 to TRBJ2-2, with D possibly being TRBD1 (5 bases). V was clipped by 5 bases and J by 4 bases, with 8 bases between them. Germline lookup yields CDR1 SGHTA and CDR2 FQGNSA. This CDR3 spans 13 amino acids. CDR3 loop: CASSLDSTGELFF. The CDR3 DNA reads as TGTGCCAGCAGCCTAGACAGCACCGGGGAGCTGTTTTTT.

The chain couples TRBV27 to TRBJ2-7; D is unclear. CDR3 length equals 17 residues. With 3 bases removed from V and 5 bases from J, the gap between germline ends came to 23 bases. The germline V gene has CDR1 MNHEY and CDR2 SMNVEV (reference sequence). The CDR3 bases are TGTGCCAGCAGTTTCCCCTTGGCACGGGTTTTTCCTGACGAGCAGTACTTC. Its protein product is CASSFPLARVFPDEQYF.

This chain joins TRBV28 and TRBJ1-5; possibly TRBD1 for D (6 bases). The V gene lost 6 bases and the J gene lost 0 bases, with 15 bases spanning the gap. Germline V CDR1 and CDR2: MDHEN, SYDVKM. The CDR3 contains 16 residues. The CDR3 coding sequence is TGTGCCAGCAGCCGGACAGCAAGTTATAGCAATCAGCCCCAGCATTTT. Its translation is CASSRTASYSNQPQHF.

V usage is TRBV5-6 and J usage is TRBJ1-2, with D unclear. The V and J ends lost 0 bases and 4 bases respectively, with 10 bases between them. CDR1 is SGHDT, CDR2 YYEEEE, per germline. The CDR3 length is 14 residues. DNA for the CDR3: TGTGCCAGCAGCTTGGCTACCACCCTCTATGGCTACACCTTC. It encodes CASSLATTLYGYTF.